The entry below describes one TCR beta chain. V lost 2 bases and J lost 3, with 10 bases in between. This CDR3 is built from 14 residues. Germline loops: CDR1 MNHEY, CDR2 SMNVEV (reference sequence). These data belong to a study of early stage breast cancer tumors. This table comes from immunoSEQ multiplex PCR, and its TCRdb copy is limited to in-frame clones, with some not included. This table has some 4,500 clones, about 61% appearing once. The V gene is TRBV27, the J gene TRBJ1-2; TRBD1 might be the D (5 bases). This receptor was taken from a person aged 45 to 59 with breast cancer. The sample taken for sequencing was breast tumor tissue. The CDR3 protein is CASSLREGDYGYTF. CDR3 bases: TGTGCCAGCAGTTTAAGGGAAGGGGACTATGGCTACACCTTC.